Described below is a single T cell receptor (beta chain) sequence and its context. No antigen is known for it. The data stem from a study of OX40 agonist ivuxolimab in advanced cancers. Across the study: Patients were treated with intravenous ivuxolimab, dosed at 0.01 to 10 mg/kg and infused every 2 weeks.

Findings and limits, study-wide: Partly responding patients at 0.1-3.0 mg/kg showed some of the smallest clonal expansion. The CD4+ and CD8+ T cells in the blood had expanded clonally by week 6 at 0.1 to 3.0 mg/kg. CD8+ T cells averaged more expanded clones than CD4+.

This CDR3 spans 13 amino acids. Germline CDR1 reads LNHDA; CDR2 reads SQIVND (reference sequence). Trimming stripped 10 bases from V and 7 bases from J, with 17 bases between. Assay: immunoSEQ multiplex PCR; the TCRdb copy retains only in-frame clones and omits some. The data hold 57,000 or so clones, with around four fifths observed a single time. The V and J genes are TRBV19 and TRBJ1-5, with D perhaps matching TRBD1 (6 bases). The clonotype comes from an adult with an advanced solid tumor such as melanoma, head and neck, liver or kidney cancer. This specimen was CD4+ or CD8+ T cells sorted from blood, taken in a trial of the OX40 agonist ivuxolimab. CDR3 region: CATGGGWGQPQHF. The CDR3 bases are TGTGCCACCGGAGGGGGTTGGGGGCAGCCCCAGCATTTT.